The clone carrying this TCR beta chain was detected many times. Its target is not known. These data are taken from a study of T-cell reconstitution after alpha-beta-depleted transplantation in children. Study results and caveats: T-cell counts and diversity at one year post-transplant came mainly from newly produced T cells. Alpha-beta T cells about two months after transplant reportedly derived from several hundred expanded graft clones.

During its preparation, the TCRbeta library received unique molecular identifiers. TCRdb redid the calling of the PCR reads with MiXCR, one entry per CDR3 protein. This table holds some 43,000 distinct CDR3 sequences, approximately 9.2% found once. This sample comprised PBMCs, mostly from graft donor cells, obtained 60 days after TCRalphabeta/CD19-depleted stem cell transplant. This receptor was identified in a male patient aged 2-10 years who had a stem cell transplant for chronic granulomatous disease, so the T cells may come from the graft donor.

This chain's CDR3 is CAISDYATDTQYF. The CDR3, as DNA: TGTGCCATCAGTGACTACGCCACAGATACGCAGTATTTT. V gene TRBV10-3 combines with J gene TRBJ2-3, with D unresolved. Germline V gene data show CDR1 as ENHRY and CDR2 as SYGVKD. The CDR3 is 13 amino acids. The ends were cut back, 3 bases at V and 2 bases at J, with 6 bases in the middle.